Below, one T cell receptor (beta chain) is given with its context. Its cognate antigen is unknown. This specimen comes from a study of T-cell memory formation after mild COVID-19. Germline CDR1 is SGHRS and CDR2 is YFSETQ. The CDR3 has 15 amino acids. After removal of 4 bases from V and 2 bases from J, the junction contained 3 bases not matched to a gene. Notes on the study in general: Memory from before infection featured some responding clones, which suggests cross-reactive memory joined. The second-wave clones peaking on day 37 were not confirmed as SARS-CoV-2-specific.

TCRdb called the 5' RACE reads again in MiXCR, with one record for every CDR3 protein. The profile covers some 450,000 distinct CDR3 sequences, with over 15% appearing a single time and around 8% taken by the ten largest. The origin of this receptor is an adult woman who had mild COVID-19 (a few samples of this study predate the infection). Cell type and time point are not known. Source material: PBMCs or a T cell subset sorted from them (not recorded which). The chain couples TRBV5-1 to TRBJ2-7; TRBD2 matches 13 bases. The CDR3 is CASSPTSGGAYEQYF. DNA for the CDR3: TGCGCCAGCAGCCCTACTAGCGGGGGGGCCTACGAGCAGTACTTC.